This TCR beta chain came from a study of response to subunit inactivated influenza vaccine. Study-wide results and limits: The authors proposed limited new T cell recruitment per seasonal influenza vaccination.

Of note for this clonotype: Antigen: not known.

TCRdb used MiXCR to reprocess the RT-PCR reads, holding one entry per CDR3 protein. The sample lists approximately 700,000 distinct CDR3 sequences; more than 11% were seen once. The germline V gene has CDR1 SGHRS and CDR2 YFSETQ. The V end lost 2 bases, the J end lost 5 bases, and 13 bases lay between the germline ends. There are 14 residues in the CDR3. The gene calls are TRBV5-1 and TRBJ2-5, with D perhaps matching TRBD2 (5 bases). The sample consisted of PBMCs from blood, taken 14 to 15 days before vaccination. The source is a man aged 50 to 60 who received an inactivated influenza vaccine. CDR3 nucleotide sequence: TGCGCCAGCAGCTTAGGACGGGGTTATGAGACCCAGTACTTC. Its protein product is CASSLGRGYETQYF.